This T cell receptor (beta chain) was recovered during a study of blood T cell repertoires in COVID-19. Only in-frame clones appear in the TCRdb table, and some are missing; sequencing was by immunoSEQ multiplex PCR. The sample has approximately 200,000 clones, around 82% seen once. At least ten counts were recorded for this clone. The CDR3 runs 15 residues. The J segment lost 5 bases and the V segment lost 6 bases, leaving 10 bases of the junction unmatched. Germline values: CDR1 SQVTM, CDR2 ANQGSEA. Participant age was about 18 to 89 years, and participants resided in roughly 25 US areas. The gene calls are TRBV29-1 and TRBJ1-1; 12 bases fit TRBD1. This sequence was found in a woman between 40 and 50 years old with acute COVID-19. The sample was PBMCs or T cells enriched from blood (not recorded which). CDR3 DNA sequence: TGCAGCGTCACCGGGACAGGGGGCCTTTGGACTGAAGCTTTCTTT. It translates to CSVTGTGGLWTEAFF. Full variable domain (rest looked up from reference TRBV29-1 and TRBJ1-1): SAVISQKPSRDICQRGTSLTIQCQVDSQVTMMFWYRQQPGQSLTLIATANQGSEATYESGFVIDKFPISRPNLTFSTLTVSNMSPEDSSIYLCSVTGTGGLWTEAFFGQGTRLTVV.